The 29 T cell receptor beta chains presented below share a single source sample, sequenced in a study of blood T cell repertoires in COVID-19. Assay: immunoSEQ multiplex PCR; the TCRdb copy retains only in-frame clones and omits some. The sample shows 63,000 or so clones, more than 70% of them seen only once. Sequencing used peripheral blood. The origin of the receptors is a human donor in a cohort sampled during active COVID-19.

The rearrangement links TRBV11-2 to TRBJ2-5, with 7 nucleotides matching TRBD1. Germline loops: CDR1 SGHAT, CDR2 FQNNGV. V lost 1 base, J lost 6 bases, and 8 bases stayed unmatched. The CDR3 contains 15 residues. CDR3 sequence reads: CASSLVGQGVQTQYF. CDR3 bases: TGTGCCAGCAGCTTAGTCGGGCAGGGGGTACAGACCCAGTACTTC.

V is TRBV28 and J is TRBJ1-2, with D perhaps TRBD1 (5 bases). Trimming removed 4 bases from V and 4 bases from J, with 19 bases in between. There are 16 residues in the CDR3. Germline V gene data show CDR1 as MDHEN and CDR2 as SYDVKM. CDR3 sequence: CASSSGWMGGTYGYTF. Here the CDR3 DNA reads TGTGCCAGCAGTTCCGGGTGGATGGGGGGAACCTATGGCTACACCTTC.

V and J are TRBV5-4 and TRBJ2-3; 9 bases line up with TRBD1. Per germline, CDR1 SGHNT and CDR2 YYREEE (reference sequence). V lost 2 bases and J lost 6; bases outside the gene matches: 13. There are 17 residues in the CDR3. CDR3 in amino acids: CASSLSRDRDPMDTQYF. DNA for the CDR3: TGTGCCAGCAGCTTATCCCGGGACAGGGACCCGATGGATACGCAGTATTTT. The whole variable domain, filled in from reference TRBV5-4 and TRBJ2-3, reads ETGVTQSPTHLIKTRGQQVTLRCSSQSGHNTVSWYQQALGQGPQFIFQYYREEENGRGNFPPRFSGLQFPNYSSELNVNALELDDSALYLCASSLSRDRDPMDTQYFGPGTRLTVL.

The chain employs TRBV28 and TRBJ2-7; 7 positions agree with TRBD1. CDR3 length: 14 amino acids. CDR1 and CDR2 (germline): MDHEN, SYDVKM. The V and J ends lost 1 base and 5 bases, in that order; junction bases with no gene match: 5. The CDR3 DNA reads TGTGCCAGCAGTTTATATTGGGACAGAAACGAGCAGTACTTC. This translates into CASSLYWDRNEQYF.

The rearrangement uses TRBV25-1 and TRBJ1-2; no firm D call. V shed 1 base and J shed 1 base, with 4 bases lying between them. Germline V lookup: CDR1 MGHDK, CDR2 SYGVNS. This CDR3 is built from 13 residues. The CDR3 DNA reads as TGTGCCAGCAGTGAATCAGATAACTATGGCTACACCTTC. It is translated as CASSESDNYGYTF.

The V and J genes are TRBV27 and TRBJ2-7, with a weak D call TRBD2 (6 bases). The CDR3 extends over 14 amino acids. V lost 1 base and J lost 2, with 9 bases in between. Germline CDR1 and CDR2: MNHEY and SMNVEV (reference sequence). As DNA, the CDR3 is TGTGCCAGCAGTTTATATGCGGGGACCTACGAGCAGTACGTC. It is translated as CASSLYAGTYEQYV.

The chain couples TRBV12-3 or TRBV12-4 to TRBJ1-5; no firm D call. CDR3 size: 13 residues. The germline V and J ends were trimmed by 7 bases and 7 bases, with 14 bases remaining between them. The DNA of the CDR3 is TGTGCCAGCACACCAGGACTGTTCCAGCCCCAGCATTTT. Translated, it gives CASTPGLFQPQHF.

V gene TRBV27 combines with J gene TRBJ2-7, with D hard to call. Germline lookup yields CDR1 MNHEY and CDR2 SMNVEV (reference sequence). This CDR3 is 14 amino acids long. V lost 5 bases to trimming and J lost 0 bases, with 11 bases between them. The CDR3 region is CASSPRLVSYEQYF. The CDR3 bases are TGTGCCAGCAGTCCCCGACTGGTCTCCTACGAGCAGTACTTC.

This clone was recorded a few times. The chain is built from TRBV4-1 and TRBJ2-2; tentatively, D is TRBD1 (6 bases). The germline V gene has CDR1 MGHRA and CDR2 YSYEKL. The CDR3 extends over 15 amino acids. The ends were cut back, 10 bases at V and 1 base at J, with 16 bases in the middle. The CDR3 sequence is CAIGVGGLNTGELFF. The CDR3 DNA follows: TGCGCCATTGGGGTAGGGGGATTGAACACCGGGGAGCTGTTTTTT.

The rearrangement links TRBV9 to TRBJ1-6; 11 bases map to TRBD1. The CDR3 runs 15 residues. V dropped 2 bases and J dropped 7; count of bases not matched to a gene: 2. Germline V gene data show CDR1 as SGDLS and CDR2 as YYNGEE. This CDR3 is CASSVGQGANSPLHF. CDR3 coding DNA: TGTGCCAGCAGCGTCGGACAGGGGGCGAATTCACCCCTCCACTTT. The complete variable domain, with remaining parts taken from reference TRBV9 and TRBJ1-6, reads DSGVTQTPKHLITATGQRVTLRCSPRSGDLSVYWYQQSLDQGLQFLIQYYNGEERAKGNILERFSAQQFPDLHSELNLSSLELGDSALYFCASSVGQGANSPLHFGNGTRLTVT.

This clone was picked up a small number of times. The gene calls are TRBV7-9 and TRBJ2-2; a possible D gene is TRBD2 (7 bases). In germline, CDR1 is SEHNR, CDR2 FQNEAQ (reference sequence). The V end lost 5 bases, the J end lost 5 bases, and 24 bases lay between the germline ends. The length of the CDR3 is 18 residues. Here the CDR3 DNA reads TGTGCCAGCAGCCCGGGGGGCTTTTATGGGTCCAAAACCGGGGAGCTGTTTTTT. Translated: CASSPGGFYGSKTGELFF.

This clone has only one observation. CDR3 in amino acids: CASRLRATYDNEQFF. DNA of the CDR3: TGCGCCAGCAGGCTGAGGGCTACCTATGACAATGAGCAGTTCTTC. J is TRBJ2-1 and V is TRBV5-1; tentative D call: TRBD2 (5 bases). This CDR3 region has 15 residues. V was clipped by 5 bases and J by 5 bases, with 17 bases between them. Germline V lookup: CDR1 SGHRS, CDR2 YFSETQ.

The rearrangement joins TRBV5-4 to TRBJ2-3; TRBD1 matches at 8 bases. The CDR3 totals 16 residues. The V gene's germline CDR1 is SGHNT and CDR2 YYREEE (reference sequence). Trimming removed 2 bases from V and 1 base from J; junction bases left unmatched: 6. CDR3 coding DNA: TGTGCCAGCAGCTTTCAACAGGGACAGGGCACAGATACGCAGTATTTT. Translation: CASSFQQGQGTDTQYF.

The chain joins TRBV19 to TRBJ1-2; perhaps TRBD1 as D (6 bases). The CDR3 contains 13 residues. Trimming took off 4 bases at V and 8 bases at J, with 14 bases between the two ends. The germline CDR1 and CDR2 sequences are LNHDA and SQIVND (reference sequence). The CDR3 sequence is CASSTARGQGYTF. In DNA, the CDR3 is TGTGCCAGTAGTACTGCCAGGGGTCAAGGCTACACCTTC.

The CDR3 is CATSRGDRNTGELFF. The CDR3 DNA follows: TGTGCCACCAGCAGAGGAGACAGGAACACCGGGGAGCTGTTTTTT. The gene calls are TRBV15 and TRBJ2-2; TRBD1 might be the D (5 bases). Germline V gene sequence: CDR1 LNHNV, CDR2 YYDKDF (reference sequence). The length of the CDR3 is 15 residues. V was shortened by 1 base and J by 1 base, with 7 bases between the two germline ends.

J is TRBJ1-6 and V is TRBV2; D is undetermined. CDR3 length: 12 amino acids. Trimming removed 3 bases from V and 14 bases from J, with 11 bases in between. Per germline, CDR1 SNHLY and CDR2 FYNNEI. CDR3 amino acids: CASSDGSRALHF. DNA for the CDR3: TGTGCCAGCAGTGACGGGTCGAGGGCCCTCCACTTT.

This chain joins TRBV23-1 and TRBJ2-3; D gene unclear. TRBV23-1 falls under the ORF class, with uncertain function. The CDR3 spans 12 residues. Trimming removed 6 bases from V and 3 bases from J, with 7 bases in between. The CDR3 nucleotides read TGCGCCAGCAGCCACCGGACAGATACGCAGTATTTT. Its translation: CASSHRTDTQYF.

The V gene is TRBV11-2, the J gene TRBJ1-1, with 7 bases lining up with TRBD1. Germline V gene lookup returns CDR1 SGHAT and CDR2 FQNNGV. Trimming took 6 bases from V and 0 from J; bases not matched to a gene: 7. The CDR3 sequence is 15 residues long. For the CDR3, the DNA is TGTGCCAGCAGTTGGGACAGCTGGATGAACACTGAAGCTTTCTTT. It specifies CASSWDSWMNTEAFF.

This rearrangement joins TRBV19 to TRBJ1-1; TRBD1 matches at 7 bases. Germline V CDR1 and CDR2: LNHDA, SQIVND (reference sequence). The V segment lost 7 bases and the J segment 3 bases; nucleotides outside the gene matches: 8. The CDR3 sequence is 14 residues long. Here the CDR3 reads CASTDRARDTEAFF. CDR3 sequence (DNA): TGTGCCAGTACCGACAGGGCGAGGGACACTGAAGCTTTCTTT.

The rearrangement links TRBV5-4 to TRBJ2-1; D is ambiguous. Germline CDR1 SGHNT, CDR2 YYREEE (reference sequence). With 2 bases removed from V and 5 bases from J, the gap between germline ends came to 8 bases. CDR3 length equals 13 residues. The chain's CDR3 is CASSFPPHNEQFF. DNA of the CDR3: TGTGCCAGCAGCTTCCCCCCTCACAATGAGCAGTTCTTC. Drawing the rest from reference TRBV5-4 and TRBJ2-1, the complete variable domain is ETGVTQSPTHLIKTRGQQVTLRCSSQSGHNTVSWYQQALGQGPQFIFQYYREEENGRGNFPPRFSGLQFPNYSSELNVNALELDDSALYLCASSFPPHNEQFFGPGTRLTVL.

The chain combines TRBV29-1 with TRBJ2-3, with 9 bases that match TRBD1. There are 15 residues in the CDR3. Germline V CDR1 and CDR2: SQVTM, ANQGSEA. V shed 3 bases and J 2 bases; nucleotides not matched to a gene: 6. The CDR3 sequence: CSVERTGAPTDTQYF. CDR3 nucleotides: TGCAGCGTTGAGAGGACAGGGGCTCCCACAGATACGCAGTATTTT.

This chain uses TRBV27 with TRBJ2-7; TRBD1 agrees at 7 bases. V shed 5 bases and J 0 bases; nucleotides not matched to a gene: 4. The CDR3 is 14 amino acids. Germline CDR1 is MNHEY and CDR2 is SMNVEV (reference sequence). The CDR3: CASSPRDSSYEQYF. The CDR3 DNA sequence: TGTGCCAGCAGTCCCAGGGACAGCTCCTACGAGCAGTACTTC.

This clone showed up just a few times. The rearrangement uses TRBV19 and TRBJ2-1; TRBD1 agrees at 8 bases. The CDR3 spans 15 residues. V was clipped by 3 bases and J by 8 bases; unmatched bases: 9. From germline, CDR1 is LNHDA and CDR2 SQIVND (reference sequence). CDR3 sequence (DNA): TGTGCCAGTAGTATCCGGACAGGGAGCAAGGATGAGCAGTTCTTC. Its protein product is CASSIRTGSKDEQFF.

This clone was picked up one time. The CDR3 spells CASSLSGWSYNEQFF. CDR3 sequence (DNA): TGTGCCAGCAGCCTAAGCGGGTGGAGCTACAATGAGCAGTTCTTC. The V call is TRBV7-9, the J call TRBJ2-1; a weak D match, TRBD2 (6 bases). Trimming took 5 bases from V and 3 from J, leaving 14 bases between them. Germline V lookup: CDR1 SEHNR, CDR2 FQNEAQ (reference sequence). The CDR3 totals 15 residues.

This rearrangement joins TRBV2 to TRBJ1-5; 7 nucleotides align to TRBD1. From germline, CDR1 is SNHLY and CDR2 FYNNEI. The CDR3 has 14 amino acids. V was pared by 8 bases and J by 0 bases, with 4 bases of the junction left unmatched. The chain's CDR3 is CASRDRNSNQPQHF. The DNA of the CDR3 is TGTGCCAGCCGGGACAGAAATAGCAATCAGCCCCAGCATTTT.

The chain uses TRBV3-1 (or the pseudogene TRBV3-2) and TRBJ2-1; 7 positions agree with TRBD2. Trimming took 1 base from V and 11 from J; bases not matched to a gene: 8. Germline V CDR1 and CDR2: LGHDT, YNNKEL (reference sequence). CDR3 length: 14 residues. The CDR3 sequence: CASSQAVGREQQFF. The CDR3 nucleotides are TGTGCCAGCAGCCAAGCCGTAGGGAGGGAACAGCAGTTCTTC.

The chain joins TRBV5-6 to TRBJ1-5; 8 bases match TRBD1. CDR1 and CDR2 (germline): SGHDT, YYEEEE. The CDR3 is 16 amino acids. V gave up 4 bases and J gave up 1 base; unmatched junction bases: 7. This CDR3 reads CASSRTGGWSNQPQHF. CDR3 coding DNA: TGTGCCAGCAGCCGTACAGGGGGATGGAGCAATCAGCCCCAGCATTTT.

The chain links TRBV19 to TRBJ2-1; 12 bases match TRBD2. This CDR3 contains 15 residues. V shed 8 bases, J shed 4 bases, and the junction held 6 bases outside the gene matches. Germline V CDR1 and CDR2: LNHDA, SQIVND (reference sequence). The CDR3: CASDSGTSGYNEQFF. The CDR3 DNA sequence: TGTGCCAGTGATTCCGGGACTAGCGGGTACAATGAGCAGTTCTTC.

CDR3 nucleotide sequence: TGTGCCAGCAGCGGGGTCGCGAACACCGGGGAGCTGTTTTTT. Amino acid sequence: CASSGVANTGELFF. The rearrangement uses TRBV2 and TRBJ2-2; TRBD2 is a possible D gene (5 bases). CDR1 is SNHLY and CDR2 is FYNNEI in the germline V gene. The CDR3 loop spans 14 amino acids. V was trimmed by 6 bases and J by 0 bases, leaving 8 bases between them.